What follows are 7 T cell receptor beta chains derived from one specimen sequenced in a study of early T cells in non-severe SARS-CoV-2 infection. One entry per CDR3 protein, called by TCRdb with MiXCR from the 5' RACE reads. The data show tens of thousands of distinct CDR3 sequences, around 10% seen once. Sequencing was performed on whole blood, taken at baseline. These receptors were taken from an adult who was a healthcare worker with PCR-confirmed SARS-CoV-2 infection or an uninfected control (not recorded which).

This chain's CDR3 is CASSLSQAQETQYF. Written as DNA, the CDR3 is TGTGCCAGCAGCTTATCGCAGGCCCAAGAGACCCAGTACTTC. The gene calls are TRBV11-2 and TRBJ2-5; D is undetermined. This CDR3 is built from 14 residues. Looked up from germline, CDR1 is SGHAT and CDR2 is FQNNGV. V was cut by 2 bases and J by 1 base, with 8 bases left in between.

This clonotype has a count of ten or more. V is TRBV11-2 and J is TRBJ1-1; 7 positions agree with TRBD1. The CDR3 covers 14 residues. Germline assignment: CDR1 SGHAT and CDR2 FQNNGV. Trimming removed 4 bases from V and 4 bases from J; junction bases left unmatched: 6. CDR3 sequence: CASSSTGIGTEAFF. CDR3 coding DNA: TGTGCCAGCAGCTCGACAGGGATTGGCACTGAAGCTTTCTTT.

In the case of this clonotype: Because it lacks the conserved phenylalanine or tryptophan at the end, this CDR3 is likely a read error. This chain links TRBV11-2 with TRBJ2-5, with D perhaps being TRBD1 or TRBD2 (5 bases each). This CDR3 is built from 14 residues. Germline lookup yields CDR1 SGHAT and CDR2 FQNNGV. Deletions cut 5 bases from V and 2 bases from J, with 12 bases between. CDR3 in DNA: TGTGCCAGCAGCCCCGGCTGGGGGCAAGAGACCCAGTACTAC. Translated: CASSPGWGQETQYY.

Note on this clonotype: A much bigger clone sits one base away, suggesting this may be a read error. The J gene is TRBJ2-7, the V gene TRBV11-2, with D possibly matching TRBD2 (5 bases). Deletions cut 5 bases from V and 4 bases from J, with 21 bases between. Germline V gene data show CDR1 as SGHAT and CDR2 as FQNNGV. The CDR3 runs to 16 residues. CDR3 region: CASSPPGSTGKYEQYF. As DNA, the CDR3 is TGTGCCAGCAGCCCCCCGGGGAGTACGGGCAAATACGAGCAGTACTTC.

This clonotype was observed many times. The chain carries TRBV7-9 and TRBJ1-2, with D tentatively TRBD1 (5 bases). Trimming pared 5 bases from V and 0 bases from J, leaving 7 bases between. CDR1 is SEHNR, CDR2 FQNEAQ, per germline (reference sequence). CDR3 length: 13 residues. The CDR3 spells CASSPTANYGYTF. The CDR3, as DNA: TGTGCCAGCAGCCCGACAGCTAACTATGGCTACACCTTC.

The chain is built from TRBV19 and TRBJ2-5; weak D call: TRBD2 (6 bases). In germline, CDR1 is LNHDA, CDR2 SQIVND (reference sequence). This CDR3 has 14 amino acids. V lost 3 bases and J lost 6, with 14 bases in between. The CDR3 is CASSIFGGEQTQYF. CDR3 coding DNA: TGTGCCAGTAGTATTTTTGGAGGGGAGCAGACCCAGTACTTC.

The chain has TRBV9 and TRBJ2-3, with 9 bases identical to TRBD2. CDR3 length: 14 amino acids. V was clipped by 5 bases and J by 1 base; unmatched bases: 2. The germline V gene has CDR1 SGDLS and CDR2 YYNGEE. This chain's CDR3 is CASRLAGCTDTQYF. CDR3 nucleotide sequence: TGTGCCAGCAGACTAGCGGGTTGCACAGATACGCAGTATTTT.